This TCR beta chain was found in a study of T cell repertoires in MIS-A myocarditis. The repertoire was sequenced with immunoSEQ multiplex PCR; TCRdb's copy has only in-frame clones and lacks some. The sample gives 9,500 to 13,000 clones, 80% to 90% of which show up once; about 2% is in the top ten. This clone was counted a single time. V lost 8 bases, J lost 1 base, and 7 bases lay in between. The CDR3 is 12 amino acids. The V gene's germline CDR1 is SNHLY and CDR2 FYNNEI. The sequence came from a man between 18 and 29 years old with fulminant myocarditis from multisystem inflammatory syndrome in adults (MIS-A) after COVID-19. Sequencing used thoracic lymph node tissue obtained at autopsy. This sequence joins TRBV2 and TRBJ2-3, with D unresolved. CDR3 sequence (DNA): TGTGCCAGCGTTTACGGCACAGATACGCAGTATTTT. Amino acid sequence: CASVYGTDTQYF.